The clone carrying this T cell receptor (beta chain) has a handful of counts. The sample belongs to a study of cytomegalovirus exposure and HLA in healthy donors. It was with 60 Vbeta and 13 Jbeta primers that the PCR ran. Generated by immunoSEQ multiplex PCR, the TCRdb table keeps only in-frame clones and is missing some. The sample has about 150,000 clones, over 70% seen once. Sequenced material: PBMCs. The receptor was derived from a woman aged 50 to 65 in good health and CMV-seropositive.

CDR3: CASSQETGNYQETQYF. CDR3 nucleotides: TGTGCCAGCAGCCAAGAGACCGGGAACTACCAAGAGACCCAGTACTTC. The chain uses TRBV14 and TRBJ2-5, with a possible D match to TRBD2 (5 bases). The germline CDR1 and CDR2 sequences are SGHDN and FVKESK. Trimming stripped 0 bases from V and 0 bases from J, with 11 bases between. This CDR3 has 16 amino acids.